The rows below give T cell receptor beta chains drawn from one sample of a study of a mutant IDH1 vaccine in newly diagnosed glioma. TCRdb's table, derived via immunoSEQ multiplex PCR, lists solely in-frame clones and lacks some. This sample has 45,000 to 65,000 clones, with roughly nine tenths found just once. These TCRs' antigens remain unknown. The sample here was PBMCs, taken from a glioma patient whose treatment included an IDH1 peptide vaccine. Source of these receptors: a man in his forties or fifties with glioma. The CDR3 runs from the conserved cysteine through the conserved F or W. The D gene is left open where the match is weak. Size is stated for part of the rows, as once, few or many counts, or as a class when the clone is expanded.

clone_size j_call d_call v_call cdr3_aa cdr3_nt
- TRBJ1-5 TRBD1 TRBV2 CASSDWDRGNAQPQHF TGTGCCAGCAGTGATTGGGACAGGGGGAATGCTCAGCCCCAGCATTTT
- TRBJ2-4 - TRBV5-1 CASRRQALAKNIQYF TGCGCCAGCAGAAGACAGGCACTAGCCAAAAACATTCAGTACTTC
- TRBJ2-7 TRBD1 TRBV18 CASSPPGQGSYEQYF TGTGCCAGCTCACCGCCGGGACAGGGTTCATACGAGCAGTACTTC
- TRBJ1-4 TRBD1 TRBV28 CASADRGVHNEKLFF TGTGCCAGCGCTGACAGGGGGGTTCATAATGAAAAACTGTTTTTT
- TRBJ2-3 - TRBV10-3 CAISPPGDLTDTQYF TGTGCCATCAGCCCGCCGGGGGACCTCACAGATACGCAGTATTTT
- TRBJ2-3 - TRBV6-4 CASTFRPPDTQYF TGTGCCAGCACTTTCAGGCCCCCAGATACGCAGTATTTT
- TRBJ2-7 - TRBV4-3 CASSGATWDYEQYF TGCGCCAGCAGCGGGGCGACCTGGGACTACGAGCAGTACTTC
- TRBJ2-7 - TRBV5-6 CASSLQGRSYEQYF TGTGCCAGCAGCTTGCAGGGACGCTCCTACGAGCAGTACTTC
- TRBJ1-1 - TRBV5-6 CASSLVRVPTEAFF TGTGCCAGCAGCTTGGTTCGGGTGCCCACTGAAGCTTTCTTT
- TRBJ2-5 TRBD1 TRBV10-1 CASQRGQGGQETQYF TGCGCCAGCCAACGGGGACAGGGCGGTCAGGAGACCCAGTACTTC
- TRBJ1-1 - TRBV28 CASSGVASMNTEAFF TGTGCCAGCAGTGGGGTGGCGAGCATGAACACTGAAGCTTTCTTT
- TRBJ2-1 - TRBV19 CASSPLGGALTYNEQFF TGTGCCAGTAGCCCTTTGGGGGGGGCTCTAACCTACAATGAGCAGTTCTTC
- TRBJ2-7 - TRBV18 CASSPFGTSTYEQYF TGTGCCAGCTCACCATTCGGGACGAGTACCTACGAGCAGTACTTC
- TRBJ1-2 TRBD1 TRBV7-9 CASSLGLQGNYGYTF TGTGCCAGCAGCTTAGGTTTACAGGGGAACTATGGCTACACCTTC
- TRBJ1-1 - TRBV6-5 CASISQQSLNTEAFF TGTGCCAGCATTTCTCAACAGTCCTTGAACACTGAAGCTTTCTTT
few TRBJ1-1 - TRBV7-6 CASSSPGWQTEAFF TGTGCCAGCAGCTCACCAGGGTGGCAAACTGAAGCTTTCTTT
- TRBJ1-5 TRBD1 TRBV29-1 CSVATGPNQPQHF TGCAGCGTGGCGACAGGGCCAAATCAGCCCCAGCATTTT
- TRBJ2-7 - TRBV29-1 CSVLTSYAYEQYF TGCAGCGTCCTGACATCCTACGCCTACGAGCAGTACTTC
once TRBJ2-7 TRBD1 TRBV19 CASSVTGGFAYEQYF TGTGCCAGTAGTGTAACAGGGGGCTTCGCCTACGAGCAGTACTTC
once TRBJ1-4 - TRBV6-5 CASTHRTREKLFF TGTGCCAGCACCCACCGGACAAGGGAAAAACTGTTTTTT
- TRBJ1-1 - TRBV19 CASSNKGTEAFF TGTGCCAGTAGTAACAAGGGCACTGAAGCTTTCTTT
once TRBJ1-2 TRBD1 TRBV6-1 CASTSPYRGDYGYTF TGTGCCAGCACCTCGCCCTACAGGGGCGACTATGGCTACACCTTC
- TRBJ1-1 TRBD1 TRBV27 CASSYQGGDTEAFF TGTGCCAGCAGTTACCAGGGGGGGGACACTGAAGCTTTCTTT
- TRBJ1-2 - TRBV4-1 CASSQVAQGGGYTF TGCGCCAGCAGCCAAGTGGCCCAAGGGGGTGGCTACACCTTC
- TRBJ1-2 - TRBV20-1 CSVLDYGYTF TGCAGTGTCCTTGACTATGGCTACACCTTC
- TRBJ2-3 TRBD2 TRBV5-1 CASSLAESSGGALDTQYF TGCGCCAGCAGCTTGGCTGAGTCCAGCGGGGGGGCATTGGATACGCAGTATTTT
- TRBJ2-2 - TRBV5-1 CASSLARGIEFTGELFF TGCGCCAGCAGCTTGGCCCGGGGCATTGAGTTCACCGGGGAGCTGTTTTTT
once TRBJ1-4 TRBD1 TRBV7-8 CASSPGDRGEKLFF TGTGCCAGCAGCCCAGGGGACAGGGGGGAAAAACTGTTTTTT
- TRBJ2-5 TRBD1 TRBV29-1 CSVVTGGETQYF TGCAGCGTAGTGACAGGGGGCGAGACCCAGTACTTC
- TRBJ1-5 TRBD1 TRBV28 CASSLSALGAGDRARRLQPQHF TGTGCCAGCAGTTTATCGGCTTTGGGTGCCGGGGACAGGGCCCGCCGCCTCCAGCCCCAGCATTTT
- TRBJ2-7 - TRBV30 CAWSVGRSEQYF TGTGCCTGGAGTGTGGGCAGATCCGAGCAGTACTTC
- TRBJ2-7 - TRBV5-1 CASSLAGIRGISYEQYF TGCGCCAGCAGCTTGGCCGGAATACGGGGGATTTCCTACGAGCAGTACTTC
- TRBJ1-1 TRBD1 TRBV12-5 CASGRRDRDRAFF TGTGCTAGTGGGCGCCGGGACAGGGATCGGGCTTTCTTT
- TRBJ2-2 - TRBV29-1 CSVEDTGTGELFF TGCAGCGTTGAAGATACGGGCACCGGGGAGCTGTTTTTT
few TRBJ1-1 - TRBV11-1 CASSFQQGNTEAFF TGTGCCAGCAGCTTTCAACAGGGGAACACTGAAGCTTTCTTT
- TRBJ1-5 - TRBV18 CASSTDSNQPQHF TGTGCCAGCTCAACGGACAGCAATCAGCCCCAGCATTTT
- TRBJ1-2 - TRBV6-5 CASRTGSAAWYGYTF TGTGCCAGCAGAACGGGGTCGGCAGCATGGTATGGCTACACCTTC
few TRBJ1-2 - TRBV18 CASSPGQTGYGYTF TGTGCCAGCTCACCAGGGCAGACCGGCTATGGCTACACCTTC
- TRBJ2-2 - TRBV7-2 CASGSNLRLGNTGELFF TGTGCCAGCGGATCCAACCTTCGGCTAGGGAACACCGGGGAGCTGTTTTTT
- TRBJ2-7 TRBD1 TRBV6-5 CASSYSRTGGNEQYF TGTGCCAGCAGTTACTCGCGGACAGGGGGAAACGAGCAGTACTTC
- TRBJ2-1 - TRBV11-3 CASSLDTAAGDYNEQFF TGTGCCAGCAGCTTAGATACCGCGGCAGGGGATTACAATGAGCAGTTCTTC
- TRBJ2-1 - TRBV2 CASMWGERNNEQFF TGTGCCAGCATGTGGGGGGAAAGGAACAATGAGCAGTTCTTC
- TRBJ1-4 - TRBV7-2 CASSLSRMSNEKLFF TGTGCCAGCAGCTTAAGCCGGATGTCAAATGAAAAACTGTTTTTT
- TRBJ1-4 - TRBV18 CASSPNLRSNEKLFF TGTGCCAGCTCACCAAATCTCAGAAGTAATGAAAAACTGTTTTTT
- TRBJ1-5 - TRBV6-1 CASTVGWEPQHF TGTGCCAGCACGGTCGGGTGGGAGCCCCAGCATTTT